The next 13 T cell receptor beta chains were all read from a single sample in a study of technical replicates of blood from a few donors (dated by TCRdb to the late 2010s). Receptor amplification or capture employed the immunoSEQ multiplex PCR assay. The immuneACCESS repertoire file appears here via TCRdb, limited to in-frame rearrangements. These files lack a portion of the clones; in checked studies, under half of the deficit traces to unresolved V genes, and the cause of the others is not known. This sample has 75,000 to 90,000 clones in its table, and 93% of those were observed once. Roughly 0.25% of the sample belongs to the ten largest clones. The material sequenced was T cells isolated from PBMCs. The source of these receptors is a human donor in good health.

The genes are TRBV5-4 and TRBJ2-5; 8 bases map to TRBD1. The CDR3 consists of 16 residues. The V segment lost 4 bases and the J segment 5 bases; nucleotides outside the gene matches: 13. The V gene's germline CDR1 is SGHNT and CDR2 YYREEE (reference sequence). The CDR3 coding sequence is TGTGCCAGCAGCGCCCTTCTGGACAGGGCGGGGGAGACCCAGTACTTC. It yields the protein CASSALLDRAGETQYF.

This chain joins TRBV19 and TRBJ2-3; possible D gene TRBD1, 7 bases. Germline V gene lookup returns CDR1 LNHDA and CDR2 SQIVND (reference sequence). Trimming left V 8 bases short and J 4 bases short, with 25 bases between. The CDR3 covers 17 residues. CDR3 protein: CASAPQWGDRDSDTQYF. In DNA, the CDR3 is TGTGCCAGTGCCCCTCAGTGGGGTGACAGGGACTCAGATACGCAGTATTTT.

The CDR3 region is CASSFGTPGANVLTF. For the CDR3, the DNA is TGTGCCAGCAGTTTTGGCACGCCCGGGGCCAACGTCCTGACTTTC. The gene calls are TRBV27 and TRBJ2-6; D gene ambiguous. CDR3 length: 15 residues. Germline values: CDR1 MNHEY, CDR2 SMNVEV (reference sequence). The ends were cut back, 3 bases at V and 4 bases at J, with 10 bases in the middle.

This clone was seen a single time. V and J are TRBV6-5 and TRBJ2-5; 8 bases line up with TRBD1. The CDR3 has 16 residues. Germline CDR1 and CDR2: MNHEY and SVGAGI. V dropped 0 bases and J dropped 5; count of bases not matched to a gene: 8. This CDR3 reads CASSYSGRGLWETQYF. In DNA form, the CDR3 reads TGTGCCAGCAGTTACTCCGGCAGGGGGCTTTGGGAGACCCAGTACTTC.

This rearrangement joins TRBV6-5 to TRBJ2-1, with 7 bases matching TRBD1. Germline CDR1 is MNHEY and CDR2 is SVGAGI. V gave up 8 bases and J gave up 4 bases; unmatched junction bases: 2. CDR3 length: 12 residues. The CDR3 sequence is CASRQGYNEQFF. CDR3 coding DNA: TGTGCCAGCCGACAGGGTTACAATGAGCAGTTCTTC.

V usage is TRBV6-6 and J usage is TRBJ2-1; tentatively, D is TRBD2 (5 bases). The CDR3 has 16 residues. V was cut by 4 bases and J by 5 bases, with 18 bases left in between. From germline, CDR1 is MNHNY and CDR2 SVGAGI (reference sequence). The CDR3 bases are TGTGCCAGCAGTTCTGACCGGGATTCGGGCAACAATGAGCAGTTCTTC. Translation: CASSSDRDSGNNEQFF.

This clone was counted once. The V and J genes are TRBV15 and TRBJ2-7; TRBD1 matches 8 bases. This CDR3 spans 15 amino acids. V lost 0 bases to trimming and J lost 12 bases; unmatched junction nucleotides: 13. The V gene's germline CDR1 is LNHNV and CDR2 YYDKDF (reference sequence). The CDR3 here is CATSRDRRTGNRLYF. Written as DNA, the CDR3 is TGTGCCACCAGCAGAGATCGTAGGACAGGGAATCGTCTGTACTTC.

The J gene is TRBJ2-2, the V gene TRBV30; 10 nucleotides align to TRBD1. Looked up from germline, CDR1 is GTSNPN and CDR2 is SVGIG (reference sequence). Trimming removed 2 bases from V and 0 bases from J; junction bases left unmatched: 3. The CDR3 has 16 residues. CDR3 residues: CAWSPTGGPNTGELFF. The CDR3 nucleotides are TGTGCCTGGAGTCCGACAGGGGGCCCGAACACCGGGGAGCTGTTTTTT.

Here the CDR3 reads CASSPRKGYYEQYF. The CDR3, as DNA: TGTGCCAGCAGCCCTAGAAAGGGGTACTACGAGCAGTACTTC. The V call is TRBV7-6, the J call TRBJ2-7; maybe TRBD1 (5 bases). V dropped 5 bases and J dropped 3 bases, with 14 bases sitting between them. This CDR3 is built from 14 residues. The germline V gene has CDR1 SGHVS and CDR2 FNYEAQ.

This clone appeared a single time. The chain uses TRBV28 and TRBJ1-3; unclear D gene. The CDR3 length is 15 residues. Trimming shortened V by 7 bases and J by 0 bases, and 13 bases separated the two germline ends. Looked up from germline, CDR1 is MDHEN and CDR2 is SYDVKM. CDR3 in DNA: TGTGCCAGCACTCAGGCTGCCACCTCTGGAAACACCATATATTTT. Protein sequence: CASTQAATSGNTIYF.

The rearrangement uses TRBV30 and TRBJ1-1; 7 nucleotides align to TRBD1. Looked up from germline, CDR1 is GTSNPN and CDR2 is SVGIG (reference sequence). V dropped 1 base and J dropped 0; count of bases not matched to a gene: 2. There are 14 residues in the CDR3. CDR3 bases: TGTGCCTGGAGTGGGGACAGTTTGAACACTGAAGCTTTCTTT. Translation gives CAWSGDSLNTEAFF.

The chain carries TRBV30 and TRBJ1-2; D is perhaps TRBD1 (6 bases). The ends were cut back, 4 bases at V and 12 bases at J, with 24 bases in the middle. CDR3 length equals 14 residues. The germline CDR1 and CDR2 sequences are GTSNPN and SVGIG (reference sequence). CDR3 loop: CAWTGKQGRFGDTF. CDR3 DNA: TGTGCCTGGACCGGTAAACAGGGAAGGTTCGGGGACACCTTC.

This chain joins TRBV5-1 and TRBJ2-5, with D perhaps matching TRBD1 (6 bases). Germline V CDR1 and CDR2: SGHRS, YFSETQ. V was cut by 0 bases and J by 7 bases, with 28 bases left in between. The CDR3 covers 19 residues. The CDR3 here is CASSLESGRGVSGRGTQYF. The CDR3 bases are TGCGCCAGCAGCTTGGAATCGGGCAGGGGCGTATCGGGTAGAGGGACCCAGTACTTC.